The following is a T cell receptor beta chain sequence with its context. Germline V gene sequence: CDR1 SQVTM, CDR2 ANQGSEA. V gave up 1 base and J gave up 0 bases, with 8 bases separating them. The CDR3 has 14 amino acids. These data originate in a study of blood T cell repertoires in COVID-19. The overall study: The United States, Italy and Spain provided the acute and convalescent COVID-19 samples. The cDNA or gDNA used as material had been derived from T cells, B-cell-depleted T cells, or PBMCs.

Original methodology: Using reference gene primer amplification, nucleated cell counts were estimated. Produced via immunoSEQ multiplex PCR; TCRdb's table is partial and in-frame only. The V and J calls and clone size are taken from that table; D and trimming were inferred from the DNA. The sample has over 100,000 clones; 75% to 85% are singletons. The specimen sequenced was peripheral blood. This TCR came from a woman of 80 years or more with acute or convalescent COVID-19. V and J are TRBV29-1 and TRBJ2-3; D possibly corresponds to TRBD2 (6 bases). CDR3: CSVEVAASTDTQYF. The CDR3 nucleotides are TGCAGCGTTGAAGTAGCGGCTAGCACAGATACGCAGTATTTT.